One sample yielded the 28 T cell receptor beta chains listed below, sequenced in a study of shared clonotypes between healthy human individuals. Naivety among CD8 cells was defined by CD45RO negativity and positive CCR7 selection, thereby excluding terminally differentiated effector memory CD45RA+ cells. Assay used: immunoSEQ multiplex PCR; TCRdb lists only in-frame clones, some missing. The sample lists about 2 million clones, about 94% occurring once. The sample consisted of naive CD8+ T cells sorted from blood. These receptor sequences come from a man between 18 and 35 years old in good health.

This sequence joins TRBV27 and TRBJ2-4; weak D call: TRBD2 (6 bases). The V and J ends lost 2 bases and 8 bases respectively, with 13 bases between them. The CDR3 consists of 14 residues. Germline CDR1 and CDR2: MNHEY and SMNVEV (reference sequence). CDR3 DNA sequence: TGTGCCAGCAGTTTAGAGGGAGGTGGGGACATTCAGTACTTC. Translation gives CASSLEGGGDIQYF.

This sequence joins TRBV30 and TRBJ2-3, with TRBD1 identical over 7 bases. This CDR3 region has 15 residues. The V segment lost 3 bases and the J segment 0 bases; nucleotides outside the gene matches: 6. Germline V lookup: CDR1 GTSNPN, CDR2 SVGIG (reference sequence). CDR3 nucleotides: TGTGCCTGGAGACACCGGGACAGCAGCACAGATACGCAGTATTTT. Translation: CAWRHRDSSTDTQYF.

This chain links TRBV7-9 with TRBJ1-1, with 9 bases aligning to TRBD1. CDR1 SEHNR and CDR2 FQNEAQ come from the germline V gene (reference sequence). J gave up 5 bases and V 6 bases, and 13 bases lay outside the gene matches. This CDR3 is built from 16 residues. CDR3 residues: CASRLPGQGGKTEAFF. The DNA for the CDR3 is TGTGCCAGCAGGCTGCCGGGACAGGGAGGGAAGACTGAAGCTTTCTTT.

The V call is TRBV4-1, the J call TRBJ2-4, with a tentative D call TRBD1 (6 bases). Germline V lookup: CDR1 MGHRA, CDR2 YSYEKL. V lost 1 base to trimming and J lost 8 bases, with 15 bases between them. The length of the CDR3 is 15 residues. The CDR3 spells CASSQGAGAGYIQYF. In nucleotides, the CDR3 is TGCGCCAGCAGCCAAGGGGCAGGGGCTGGGTACATTCAGTACTTC.

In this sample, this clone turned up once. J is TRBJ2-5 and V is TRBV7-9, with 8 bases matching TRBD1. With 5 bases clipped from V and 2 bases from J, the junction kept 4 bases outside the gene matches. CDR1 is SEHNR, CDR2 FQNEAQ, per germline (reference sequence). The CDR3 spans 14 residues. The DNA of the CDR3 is TGTGCCAGCAGCCCGACAGGGGTTCAAGAGACCCAGTACTTC. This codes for CASSPTGVQETQYF.

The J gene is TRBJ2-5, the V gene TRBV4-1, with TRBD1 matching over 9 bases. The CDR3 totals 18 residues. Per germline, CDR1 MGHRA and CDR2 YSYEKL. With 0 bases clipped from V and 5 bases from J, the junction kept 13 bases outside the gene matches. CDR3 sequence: CASSQDFFGQGSLETQYF. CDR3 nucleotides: TGCGCCAGCAGCCAAGATTTTTTCGGACAGGGGTCGTTGGAGACCCAGTACTTC.

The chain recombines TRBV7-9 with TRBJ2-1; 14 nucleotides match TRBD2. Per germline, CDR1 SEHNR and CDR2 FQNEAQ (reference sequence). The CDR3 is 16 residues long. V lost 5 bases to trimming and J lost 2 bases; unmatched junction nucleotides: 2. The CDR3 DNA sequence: TGTGCCAGCAGCGTGGGACTAGCGGGAGCCTACAATGAGCAGTTCTTC. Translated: CASSVGLAGAYNEQFF. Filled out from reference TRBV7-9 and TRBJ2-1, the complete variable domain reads DTGVSQNPRHKITKRGQNVTFRCDPISEHNRLYWYRQTLGQGPEFLTYFQNEAQLEKSRLLSDRFSAERPKGSFSTLEIQRTEQGDSAMYLCASSVGLAGAYNEQFFGPGTRLTVL.

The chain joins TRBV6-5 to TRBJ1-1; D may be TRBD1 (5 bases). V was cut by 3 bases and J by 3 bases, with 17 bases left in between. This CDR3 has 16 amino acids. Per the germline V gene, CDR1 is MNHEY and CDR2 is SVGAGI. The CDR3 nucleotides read TGTGCCAGCAGTTATTCGTTAGGGGACTCCTACACTGAAGCTTTCTTT. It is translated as CASSYSLGDSYTEAFF.

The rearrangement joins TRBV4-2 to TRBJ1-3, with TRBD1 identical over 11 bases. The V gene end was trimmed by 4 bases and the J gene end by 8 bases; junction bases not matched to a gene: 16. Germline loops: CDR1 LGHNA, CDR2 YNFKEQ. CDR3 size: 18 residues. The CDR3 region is CASSRLDLTGTGGDTIYF. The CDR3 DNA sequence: TGTGCCAGCAGCCGCCTAGACTTAACCGGGACAGGGGGGGACACCATATATTTT.

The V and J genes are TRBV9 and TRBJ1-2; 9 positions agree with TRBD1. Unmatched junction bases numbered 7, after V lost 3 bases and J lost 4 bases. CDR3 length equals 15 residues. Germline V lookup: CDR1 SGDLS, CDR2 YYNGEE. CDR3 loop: CASSGGTGLFYGYTF. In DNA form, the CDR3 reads TGTGCCAGCAGCGGAGGGACAGGGCTTTTCTATGGCTACACCTTC.

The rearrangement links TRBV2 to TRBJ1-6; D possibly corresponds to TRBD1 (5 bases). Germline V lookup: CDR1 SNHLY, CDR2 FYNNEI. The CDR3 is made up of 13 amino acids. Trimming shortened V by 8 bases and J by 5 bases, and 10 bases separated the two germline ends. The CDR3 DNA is TGTGCCAGCGAGTTGACAGATAATTCACCCCTCCACTTT. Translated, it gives CASELTDNSPLHF. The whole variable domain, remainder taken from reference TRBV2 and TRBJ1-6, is EPEVTQTPSHQVTQMGQEVILRCVPISNHLYFYWYRQILGQKVEFLVSFYNNEISEKSEIFDDQFSVERPDGSNFTLKIRSTKLEDSAMYFCASELTDNSPLHFGNGTRLTVT.

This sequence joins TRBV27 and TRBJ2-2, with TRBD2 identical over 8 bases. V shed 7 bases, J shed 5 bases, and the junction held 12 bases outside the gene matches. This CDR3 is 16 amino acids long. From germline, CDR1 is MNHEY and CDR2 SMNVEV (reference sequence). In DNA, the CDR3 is TGTGCCAGCAAGTCTGGGCTAGCGGGTAAAACCGGGGAGCTGTTTTTT. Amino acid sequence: CASKSGLAGKTGELFF.

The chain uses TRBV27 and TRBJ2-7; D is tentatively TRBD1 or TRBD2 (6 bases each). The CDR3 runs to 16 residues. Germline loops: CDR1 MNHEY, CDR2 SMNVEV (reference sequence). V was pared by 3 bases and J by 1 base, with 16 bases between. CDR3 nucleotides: TGTGCCAGCAGTTTCGCCGGGGGACAAAAATCCTACGAGCAGTACTTC. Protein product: CASSFAGGQKSYEQYF.

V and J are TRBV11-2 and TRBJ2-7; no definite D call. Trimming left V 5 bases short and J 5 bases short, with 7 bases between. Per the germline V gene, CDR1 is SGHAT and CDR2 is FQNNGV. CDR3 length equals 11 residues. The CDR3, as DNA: TGTGCCAGCAGCGTACCTAACGAGCAGTACTTC. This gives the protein CASSVPNEQYF.

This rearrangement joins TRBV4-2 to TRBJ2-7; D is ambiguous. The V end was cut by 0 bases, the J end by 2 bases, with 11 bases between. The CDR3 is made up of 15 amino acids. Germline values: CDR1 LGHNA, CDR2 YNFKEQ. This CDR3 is CASSQELLGTYEQYF. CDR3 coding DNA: TGTGCCAGCAGCCAAGAATTGTTAGGAACCTACGAGCAGTACTTC.

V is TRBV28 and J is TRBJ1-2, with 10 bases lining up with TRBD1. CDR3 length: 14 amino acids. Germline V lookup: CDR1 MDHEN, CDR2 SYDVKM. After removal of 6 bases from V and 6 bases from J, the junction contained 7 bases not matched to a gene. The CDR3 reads CASSFVGTGDGYTF. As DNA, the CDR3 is TGTGCCAGCAGCTTCGTGGGGACAGGGGATGGCTACACCTTC.

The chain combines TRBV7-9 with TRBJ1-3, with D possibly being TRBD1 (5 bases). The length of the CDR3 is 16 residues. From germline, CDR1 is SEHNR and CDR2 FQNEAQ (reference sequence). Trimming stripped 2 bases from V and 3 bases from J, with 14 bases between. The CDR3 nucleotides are TGTGCCAGCAGCTTATCAGGAGGGACGGATGGAAACACCATATATTTT. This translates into CASSLSGGTDGNTIYF.

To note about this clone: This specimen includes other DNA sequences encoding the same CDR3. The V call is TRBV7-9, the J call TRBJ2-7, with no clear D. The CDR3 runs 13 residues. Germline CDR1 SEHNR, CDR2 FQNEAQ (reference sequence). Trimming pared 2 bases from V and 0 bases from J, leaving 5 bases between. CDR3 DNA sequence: TGTGCCAGCAGCTTAACTCTCTCCTACGAGCAGTACTTC. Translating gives CASSLTLSYEQYF.

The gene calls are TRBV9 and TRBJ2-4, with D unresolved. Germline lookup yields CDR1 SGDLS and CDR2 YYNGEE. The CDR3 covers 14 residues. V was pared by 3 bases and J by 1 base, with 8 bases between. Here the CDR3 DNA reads TGTGCCAGCAGCGCCTGGGGTGCCAAAAACATTCAGTACTTC. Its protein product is CASSAWGAKNIQYF.

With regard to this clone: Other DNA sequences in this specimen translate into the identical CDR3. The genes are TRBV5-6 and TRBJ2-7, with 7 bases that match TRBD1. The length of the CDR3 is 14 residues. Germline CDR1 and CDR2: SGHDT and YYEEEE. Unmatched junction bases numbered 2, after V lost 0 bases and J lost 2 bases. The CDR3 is CASSLAGTAYEQYF. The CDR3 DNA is TGTGCCAGCAGCTTGGCTGGGACAGCCTACGAGCAGTACTTC.

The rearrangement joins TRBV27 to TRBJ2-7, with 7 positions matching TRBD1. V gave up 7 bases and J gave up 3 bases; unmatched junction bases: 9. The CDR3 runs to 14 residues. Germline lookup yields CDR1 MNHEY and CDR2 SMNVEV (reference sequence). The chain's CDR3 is CASTAGTEFYEQYF. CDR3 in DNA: TGTGCCAGCACCGCCGGGACAGAGTTCTACGAGCAGTACTTC.

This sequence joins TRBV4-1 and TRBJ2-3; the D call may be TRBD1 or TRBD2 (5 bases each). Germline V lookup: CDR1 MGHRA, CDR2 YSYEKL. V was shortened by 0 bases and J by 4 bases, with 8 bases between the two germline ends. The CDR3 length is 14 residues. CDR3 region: CASSQERGPDTQYF. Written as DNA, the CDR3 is TGCGCCAGCAGCCAAGAGAGGGGCCCAGATACGCAGTATTTT.

CDR3 nucleotides: TGTGCCAGCAGTCCAGGACAGGGGAACTACGAGCAGTACTTC. Protein sequence: CASSPGQGNYEQYF. The chain joins TRBV9 to TRBJ2-7; 9 bases fit TRBD1. This CDR3 contains 14 residues. The ends lost 5 bases at V and 3 bases at J; junction bases unmatched: 6. Germline V gives CDR1 SGDLS, CDR2 YYNGEE.

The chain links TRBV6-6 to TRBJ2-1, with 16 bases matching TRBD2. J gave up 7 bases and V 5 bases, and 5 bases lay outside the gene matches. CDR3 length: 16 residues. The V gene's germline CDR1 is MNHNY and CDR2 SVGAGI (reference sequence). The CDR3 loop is CASSQGTSGGENEQFF. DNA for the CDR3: TGTGCCAGCAGTCAAGGGACTAGCGGGGGGGAAAATGAGCAGTTCTTC.

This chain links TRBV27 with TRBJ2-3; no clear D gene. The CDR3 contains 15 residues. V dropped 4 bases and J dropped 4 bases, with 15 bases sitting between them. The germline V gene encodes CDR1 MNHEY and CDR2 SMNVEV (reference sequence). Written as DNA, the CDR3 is TGTGCCAGCAGTTCGGTTTGGGGATCGGCAGATACGCAGTATTTT. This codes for CASSSVWGSADTQYF.

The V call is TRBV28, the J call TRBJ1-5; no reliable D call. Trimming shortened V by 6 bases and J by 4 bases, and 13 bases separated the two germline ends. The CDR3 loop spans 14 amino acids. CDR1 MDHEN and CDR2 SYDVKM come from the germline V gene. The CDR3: CASRLLGLNQPQHF. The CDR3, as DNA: TGTGCCAGCAGACTACTTGGTTTAAATCAGCCCCAGCATTTT.

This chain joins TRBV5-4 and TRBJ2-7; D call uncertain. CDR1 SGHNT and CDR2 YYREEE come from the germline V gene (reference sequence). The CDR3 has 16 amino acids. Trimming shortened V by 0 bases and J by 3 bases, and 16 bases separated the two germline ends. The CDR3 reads CASSLAPDAQSYEQYF. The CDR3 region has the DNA TGTGCCAGCAGCTTGGCTCCGGATGCCCAAAGCTACGAGCAGTACTTC.

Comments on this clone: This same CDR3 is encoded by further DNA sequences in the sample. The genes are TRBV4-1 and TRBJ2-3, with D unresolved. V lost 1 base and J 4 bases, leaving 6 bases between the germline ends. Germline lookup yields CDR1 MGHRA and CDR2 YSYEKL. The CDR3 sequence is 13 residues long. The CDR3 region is CASSQVGPDTQYF. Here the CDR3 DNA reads TGCGCCAGCAGCCAAGTAGGTCCAGATACGCAGTATTTT.